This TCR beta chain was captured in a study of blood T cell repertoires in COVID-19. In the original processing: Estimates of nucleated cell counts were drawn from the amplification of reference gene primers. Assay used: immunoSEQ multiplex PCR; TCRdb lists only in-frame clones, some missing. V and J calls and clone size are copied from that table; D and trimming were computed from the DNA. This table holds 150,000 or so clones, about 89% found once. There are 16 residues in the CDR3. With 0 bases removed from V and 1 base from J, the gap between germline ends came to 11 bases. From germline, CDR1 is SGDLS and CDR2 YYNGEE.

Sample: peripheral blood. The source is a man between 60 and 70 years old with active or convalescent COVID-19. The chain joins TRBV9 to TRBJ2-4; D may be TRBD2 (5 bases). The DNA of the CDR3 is TGTGCCAGCAGCGTAGGCCCCCCGGGGGCCAAAAACATTCAGTACTTC. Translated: CASSVGPPGAKNIQYF.